This T cell receptor (beta chain) was identified in a study of cytomegalovirus exposure and HLA in healthy donors. Study at large: Among 350 to 500 genotyped donors, around 77% fell in the Caucasian-associated ancestry cluster.

Broader study findings: Earlier analysis found most TCR beta V segments productive about 90% or about 30% of the time. Most TCR sequences were uncommon, yet certain public TCRs appeared in many donors.

The PCR contained 60 Vbeta and 13 Jbeta primers. This table comes from immunoSEQ multiplex PCR, and its TCRdb copy is limited to in-frame clones, with some not included. The sample lists around 180,000 clones; around three quarters were seen once. The CDR3 sequence is 15 residues long. V was clipped by 4 bases and J by 9 bases, with 21 bases between them. CDR1 and CDR2 (germline): MNHEY, SMNVEV (reference sequence). About this clone: Its antigen is still unknown.

Sequencing used PBMCs. This receptor was taken from a middle-aged man in good health and CMV-seronegative. The chain uses TRBV27 and TRBJ1-2; TRBD1 might be the D (5 bases). This chain's CDR3 is CASSSERDGPPSYTF. The DNA of the CDR3 is TGTGCCAGCAGTTCGGAGCGGGACGGACCTCCTAGCTACACCTTC.